Sequencing of this T cell receptor beta chain was carried out in a study of cytomegalovirus exposure and HLA in healthy donors. Germline values: CDR1 SGHKS, CDR2 YYEKEE (reference sequence). This CDR3 contains 14 residues. V lost 5 bases and J lost 0, with 11 bases in between. PCR primers comprised 60 Vbeta and 13 Jbeta primers. Clones were read by immunoSEQ multiplex PCR, and TCRdb kept only the in-frame ones, dropping some. The repertoire holds more than 110,000 clones, with roughly 70% as singletons. The source of this sequence is a man aged 30-40 years in good health and CMV-seronegative. Source material: PBMCs. The chain has TRBV5-5 and TRBJ1-2; the D gene is possibly TRBD1 (6 bases). The CDR3 reads CASRRTVTNYGYTF. The DNA of the CDR3 is TGTGCCAGCAGACGGACAGTCACTAACTATGGCTACACCTTC.